Below are 8 T cell receptor beta chains sequenced from a single sample in a study of blood T cells in healthy people across ages. Then a second PCR, running roughly 7 to 12 cycles, was carried out with a sample-barcoded 5' primer and a J-beta primer mix. TCRdb re-called the 5' RACE reads through MiXCR, storing one row per CDR3 protein. Of about 1 million distinct CDR3 sequences in the sample, 45% were seen once. The specimen was blood. The receptors were sampled from a woman aged 55-69 years in good health.

This chain links TRBV5-1 with TRBJ2-5, with D unclear. The CDR3 is 14 residues long. Germline CDR1 reads SGHRS; CDR2 reads YFSETQ. V gave up 1 base and J gave up 1 base, with 8 bases separating them. As DNA, the CDR3 is TGCGCCAGCAGCTTGTTACCCTCCCAAGAGACCCAGTACTTC. It is translated as CASSLLPSQETQYF. The entire variable domain, with the rest obtained from reference TRBV5-1 and TRBJ2-5, is as follows: KAGVTQTPRYLIKTRGQQVTLSCSPISGHRSVSWYQQTPGQGLQFLFEYFSETQRNKGNFPGRFSGRQFSNSRSEMNVSTLELGDSALYLCASSLLPSQETQYFGPGTRLLVL.

The rearrangement links TRBV25-1 to TRBJ1-6; D is unclear. In germline, CDR1 is MGHDK, CDR2 SYGVNS. The CDR3 is 14 residues long. The V end was cut by 6 bases, the J end by 6 bases, with 12 bases between. CDR3 amino acids: CASRRSLTNSPLHF. Written as DNA, the CDR3 is TGTGCCAGCAGAAGGAGCCTCACTAATTCACCCCTCCACTTT.

V and J are TRBV4-1 and TRBJ2-1, with D perhaps being TRBD1 or TRBD2 (5 bases each). Germline-derived CDR1 and CDR2 are MGHRA and YSYEKL. The V and J ends lost 2 bases and 2 bases respectively, with 19 bases between them. The CDR3 runs to 18 residues. CDR3 DNA: TGCGCCAGCAGCCAAAGGCCCTTCGGGACGGAAGCCTACAATGAGCAGTTCTTC. Residues: CASSQRPFGTEAYNEQFF.

This clonotype occurred once. The CDR3: CASRVDRVNTEAFF. The DNA of the CDR3 is TGTGCCAGCAGAGTTGACCGGGTCAACACTGAAGCTTTCTTT. The chain links TRBV6-1 to TRBJ1-1, with D unresolved. Trimming pared 6 bases from V and 2 bases from J, leaving 13 bases between. The CDR3 is 14 residues long. Germline CDR1 reads MNHNS; CDR2 reads SASEGT.

This clonotype occurred once. The rearrangement links TRBV21-1 to TRBJ2-7; TRBD2 reflects the table's D call only, with no check against the DNA. TRBV21-1 is noted as a pseudogene. CDR3 length: 17 amino acids. The CDR3 region has the DNA TGTGCCAGCAGCAAATTCGTTCGTGTAGGCGGGACCTACGAGCAGTACTTC. This encodes CASSKFVRVGGTYEQYF.

The genes are TRBV12-3 or TRBV12-4 and TRBJ2-1; D perhaps matches TRBD2 (9 bases). The length of the CDR3 is 16 residues. Trimming pared 8 bases from V and 3 bases from J, leaving 20 bases between. CDR3 DNA: TGTGCCAGCGAGGACAGGGCGGGGGGGGGCTACAATGAGCAGTTCTTC. It yields the protein CASEDRAGGGYNEQFF.

The chain links TRBV27 to TRBJ1-4, with 8 nucleotides matching TRBD1. Germline V lookup: CDR1 MNHEY, CDR2 SMNVEV (reference sequence). The CDR3 totals 14 residues. With 8 bases clipped from V and 7 bases from J, the junction kept 9 bases outside the gene matches. DNA for the CDR3: TGTGCCAGCCGCCTCAGGGGGCAGTCTGAAAAACTGTTTTTT. Translation gives CASRLRGQSEKLFF.

The chain employs TRBV28 and TRBJ1-3; 11 bases line up with TRBD1. V was clipped by 6 bases and J by 1 base; unmatched bases: 5. CDR1 and CDR2 (germline): MDHEN, SYDVKM. The CDR3 has 16 amino acids. The CDR3: CASRRGQGASGNTIYF. The CDR3 DNA sequence: TGTGCCAGCAGGCGCGGACAGGGGGCGTCTGGAAACACCATATATTTT.